The clone carrying this T cell receptor (beta chain) was recorded once. The sample comes from a study of blood T cell repertoires in COVID-19. In the study overall: The United States, Italy and Spain supplied acute and convalescent COVID-19 samples. T cells, B-cell-depleted T cells, or PBMCs provided the cDNA or gDNA that served as material.

Under the authors' procedure: Cell counts per sample came from amplifying reference gene primers. TCRdb's copy holds only in-frame clones and misses some; the assay was immunoSEQ multiplex PCR. That table furnishes V, J and clone size, whereas the DNA furnished D and trimming. The sample holds some 140,000 clones, 81% seen once. Trimming pared 3 bases from V and 3 bases from J, leaving 12 bases between. Looked up from germline, CDR1 is MDHEN and CDR2 is SYDVKM. CDR3 length equals 15 residues. V usage is TRBV28 and J usage is TRBJ1-5, with D unresolved. Sequencing was carried out using peripheral blood. This TCR derives from a woman in her sixties or seventies with active or convalescent COVID-19. The CDR3 DNA sequence: TGTGCCAGCAGTTTTGGTGCAGGATTCAATCAGCCCCAGCATTTT. As protein: CASSFGAGFNQPQHF.